This TCR beta chain comes out of a study of T cell clonotyping in hematopoietic cell transplantation. J was trimmed by 2 bases and V by 8 bases; bases with no gene match: 9. The CDR3 contains 15 residues. Germline V gene data show CDR1 as SNHLY and CDR2 as FYNNEI. Sequenced by immunoSEQ multiplex PCR; TCRdb stores in-frame clones only, minus some. The table shows 7,500 to 8,500 clones, with under 70% occurring only once. This material consisted of peripheral blood mononuclear cells, taken 100 days after allogeneic stem cell transplant. The gene calls are TRBV2 and TRBJ2-3; 8 bases match TRBD1. The TCR comes from a male patient aged 55 to 70 who had an allogeneic stem cell transplant from an unrelated donor, so the T cells may come from the graft donor. Some clones in this sample may be carry-over from other donors' samples. CDR3 in DNA: TGTGCCAGCCTGGCCGGACAGGGAATCACAGATACGCAGTATTTT. Translated: CASLAGQGITDTQYF. Variable domain in full (rest from reference TRBV2 and TRBJ2-3): EPEVTQTPSHQVTQMGQEVILRCVPISNHLYFYWYRQILGQKVEFLVSFYNNEISEKSEIFDDQFSVERPDGSNFTLKIRSTKLEDSAMYFCASLAGQGITDTQYFGPGTRLTVL.